The 30 T cell receptor beta chains given below trace back to one sample, sequenced in a study of molecular identifiers for immune sequencing clone quantification. In TCRdb, the PCR reads were re-called with MiXCR into one record per CDR3 protein. The sample lists around 480,000 distinct CDR3 sequences; 20% to 25% were seen once. Sequences were obtained from naive CD8+ T cells from blood, with Jurkat cell RNA spiked in. Subset specified: FACS-sorted CD8+CD4-CCR7+CD45RA+ naive T cells. These receptors all stem from a human donor in good health. Some libraries in this study had Jurkat cell RNA spiked in.

This clonotype was counted a few times. This rearrangement joins TRBV19 to TRBJ2-3; D might be TRBD1 or TRBD2, each matching 5 bases. The germline V and J ends were trimmed by 10 bases and 9 bases, with 26 bases remaining between them. Germline V gene sequence: CDR1 LNHDA, CDR2 SQIVND (reference sequence). This CDR3 contains 15 residues. The CDR3 loop reads CATTTHNPRAGTQYF. CDR3 bases: TGTGCCACCACCACCCATAACCCCAGGGCGGGCACGCAGTATTTT. The entire variable domain, with the rest obtained from reference TRBV19 and TRBJ2-3, is as follows: DGGITQSPKYLFRKEGQNVTLSCEQNLNHDAMYWYRQDPGQGLRLIYYSQIVNDFQKGDIAEGYSVSREKKESFPLTVTSAQKNPTAFYLCATTTHNPRAGTQYFGPGTRLTVL.

This clonotype has a handful of counts. The chain is built from TRBV7-9 and TRBJ2-3; no reliable D call. Germline V gene sequence: CDR1 SEHNR, CDR2 FQNEAQ (reference sequence). The CDR3 spans 14 residues. V was pared by 3 bases and J by 3 bases, with 10 bases between. DNA of the CDR3: TGTGCCAGCAGCTTTCCACCAGGTACAGATACGCAGTATTTT. Protein product: CASSFPPGTDTQYF.

This clonotype was found a few times. The chain carries TRBV6-6 and TRBJ2-7, with a possible D match to TRBD2 (6 bases). The CDR3 is 13 amino acids. CDR1 is MNHNY, CDR2 SVGAGI, per germline (reference sequence). The V end was cut by 7 bases, the J end by 3 bases, with 13 bases between. CDR3 sequence (DNA): TGTGCCAGCACCGGGAGCCTTGACTACGAGCAGTACTTC. This encodes CASTGSLDYEQYF.

The rearrangement links TRBV5-6 to TRBJ2-4; D not resolved. The V end was cut by 4 bases, the J end by 8 bases, with 16 bases between. Germline CDR1 and CDR2: SGHDT and YYEEEE. This CDR3 spans 14 amino acids. The CDR3 sequence: CASSQDGLVDIQYF. The CDR3, as DNA: TGTGCCAGCAGCCAGGACGGGTTGGTGGACATTCAGTACTTC. The full variable domain, with the rest looked up from reference TRBV5-6 and TRBJ2-4, is DAGVTQSPTHLIKTRGQQVTLRCSPKSGHDTVSWYQQALGQGPQFIFQYYEEEERQRGNFPDRFSGHQFPNYSSELNVNALLLGDSALYLCASSQDGLVDIQYFGAGTRLSVL.

This clonotype was seen only a few times. At one boundary the junction diverges from the germline segment, which might be a read error. The chain couples TRBV5-3 to TRBJ2-6; D could derive from TRBD1 or TRBD2 (5 bases each). TRBV5-3 qualifies as an ORF whose function is uncertain. This CDR3 is 13 amino acids long. The CDR3 region is CANPTPGANALTF. Here the CDR3 DNA reads TGTGCCAACCCGACCCCCGGGGCCAACGCCCTGACTTTC.

This clonotype was recorded at least ten times. The chain is built from TRBV7-9 and TRBJ2-5; D perhaps matches TRBD1 (6 bases). Trimming pared 7 bases from V and 1 base from J, leaving 10 bases between. This CDR3 has 13 amino acids. Germline V gene sequence: CDR1 SEHNR, CDR2 FQNEAQ (reference sequence). In DNA form, the CDR3 reads TGTGCCAGCACCACGGACAGCCAAGAGACCCAGTACTTC. It encodes CASTTDSQETQYF.

The chain combines TRBV15 with TRBJ2-7; tentative D call: TRBD2 (6 bases). Trimming shortened V by 6 bases and J by 0 bases, and 12 bases separated the two germline ends. The CDR3 runs to 14 residues. Germline CDR1 and CDR2: LNHNV and YYDKDF (reference sequence). The CDR3 reads CATSIRGTSYEQYF. CDR3 nucleotides: TGTGCCACCAGTATCCGCGGGACCTCCTACGAGCAGTACTTC.

This clonotype was seen at least ten times. The rearrangement joins TRBV6-5 to TRBJ2-5; 9 nucleotides match TRBD2. The germline gives CDR1 MNHEY, CDR2 SVGAGI. J lost 3 bases, V lost 4 bases, and 3 bases had no gene match. The CDR3 runs to 14 residues. In DNA, the CDR3 is TGTGCCAGCAGTTCTCTAGCGGGAAAAGAGACCCAGTACTTC. Its protein product is CASSSLAGKETQYF.

The chain links TRBV6-1 to TRBJ2-3; D perhaps matches TRBD1 (7 bases). Germline V lookup: CDR1 MNHNS, CDR2 SASEGT. Between the trimmed V and J ends, which lost 2 bases and 3 bases, there was a span of 18 bases. The CDR3 has 17 amino acids. The CDR3 loop is CASSEILSTGRTDTQYF. The CDR3 DNA reads TGTGCCAGCAGTGAAATTCTCTCGACAGGGAGGACAGATACGCAGTATTTT.

This clonotype was observed a handful of times. This chain connects TRBV29-1 to TRBJ2-1; D ambiguous. CDR3 size: 15 residues. V gave up 1 base and J gave up 0 bases, with 10 bases separating them. CDR1 SQVTM and CDR2 ANQGSEA come from the germline V gene. CDR3 sequence: CSVEGGDGSYNEQFF. The CDR3 nucleotides read TGCAGCGTTGAAGGGGGTGATGGCTCCTACAATGAGCAGTTCTTC.

This clonotype was seen ten or more times. The rearrangement uses TRBV4-1 and TRBJ2-2; 7 bases map to TRBD1. The CDR3 is 18 residues long. Germline V gene sequence: CDR1 MGHRA, CDR2 YSYEKL. V lost 1 base, J lost 0 bases, and 8 bases stayed unmatched. CDR3 amino acids: CASSQGQGHPTNTGELFF. CDR3 nucleotide sequence: TGCGCCAGCAGCCAAGGACAGGGACACCCTACGAACACCGGGGAGCTGTTTTTT.

A remark on this clonotype: One end of the junction does not line up with germline, which may come from a read error. The chain has TRBV27 and TRBJ2-3, with a possible D match to TRBD2 (6 bases). CDR1 and CDR2 (germline): MNHEY, SMNVEV (reference sequence). CDR3 length equals 18 residues. Here the CDR3 DNA reads TGTGCCACCAGTACCCCCCCCCTTACGGGAGTCGGTTCAGATACGCAGTATTTT. It specifies CATSTPPLTGVGSDTQYF.

This clonotype was observed at least ten times. The chain employs TRBV29-1 and TRBJ2-7; the D gene is possibly TRBD2 (6 bases). Germline values: CDR1 SQVTM, CDR2 ANQGSEA. This CDR3 is built from 15 residues. V lost 1 base, J lost 3 bases, and 16 bases lay in between. The DNA of the CDR3 is TGCAGCGTTGAAGTCCCGGGGGTGGGGTACTACGAGCAGTACTTC. It yields the protein CSVEVPGVGYYEQYF.

This clonotype appeared many times. The V gene is TRBV6-2 or TRBV6-3, the J gene TRBJ2-3, with TRBD2 as a possible D gene (5 bases). Trimming left V 5 bases short and J 7 bases short, with 16 bases between. This CDR3 has 14 amino acids. The germline V gene has CDR1 MNHEY and CDR2 SVGEGT. CDR3 amino acids: CASSRSEDPNTQYF. The CDR3 DNA is TGTGCCAGCAGTCGCTCGGAGGACCCCAATACGCAGTATTTT.

The chain couples TRBV27 to TRBJ1-1; D is possibly TRBD1 (6 bases). There are 15 residues in the CDR3. CDR1 MNHEY and CDR2 SMNVEV come from the germline V gene (reference sequence). The V gene lost 5 bases and the J gene lost 6 bases, with 19 bases spanning the gap. CDR3 sequence reads: CASSLGQPGWSEAFF. Written as DNA, the CDR3 is TGTGCCAGCAGTCTAGGACAGCCGGGATGGTCTGAAGCTTTCTTT.

This clonotype was detected many times. This chain connects TRBV15 to TRBJ2-7; D perhaps matches TRBD1 (6 bases). The CDR3 runs 17 residues. CDR1 is LNHNV and CDR2 is YYDKDF in the germline V gene (reference sequence). With 1 base removed from V and 6 bases from J, the gap between germline ends came to 22 bases. The CDR3 nucleotides are TGTGCCACCAGCAGAGGGGTGAAAGACAGGTTTCATCTCGAGCAGTACTTC. Amino acid sequence: CATSRGVKDRFHLEQYF.

The CDR3 protein is CASSYSPPNYGYTF. CDR3 DNA: TGTGCCAGCAGTTACAGCCCGCCTAACTATGGCTACACCTTC. The chain carries TRBV6-5 and TRBJ1-2, with D unresolved. The CDR3 totals 14 residues. Germline V CDR1 and CDR2: MNHEY, SVGAGI. Trimming left V 2 bases short and J 0 bases short, with 7 bases between.

This clonotype appeared a single time. It may be a read error: a sequence one base away is much more abundant. The V and J genes are TRBV19 and TRBJ2-7; weak D call: TRBD2 (6 bases). The CDR3 consists of 14 residues. The germline V gene has CDR1 LNHDA and CDR2 SQIVND (reference sequence). V gave up 5 bases and J gave up 7 bases, with 18 bases separating them. DNA of the CDR3: TGTGCCAGTAGTGCCGGGACTGCGCCCTTGGAGCAGTACTTC. This translates into CASSAGTAPLEQYF.

The genes are TRBV7-9 and TRBJ2-7; 7 bases fit TRBD1. Germline CDR1 reads SEHNR; CDR2 reads FQNEAQ (reference sequence). The trim removed 5 bases at V and 7 bases at J, leaving 14 bases unmatched. CDR3 length: 15 amino acids. CDR3 amino acids: CASSARDRTPREQYF. The CDR3, as DNA: TGTGCCAGCAGCGCCCGGGACAGAACTCCTCGGGAGCAGTACTTC.

Regarding this clonotype: One base away lies a much larger clone, so this may be a sequencing read error. The V call is TRBV5-1, the J call TRBJ2-7, with 8 positions matching TRBD1. Germline V lookup: CDR1 SGHRS, CDR2 YFSETQ. This CDR3 region has 15 residues. V shed 4 bases and J 3 bases; nucleotides not matched to a gene: 9. CDR3 in DNA: TGCGCCAGCAGCGGAGTGACAGGGGTGAGCTACGAGCAGTACTTC. Residues: CASSGVTGVSYEQYF.

This clonotype was counted many times. The J gene is TRBJ1-4, the V gene TRBV4-2; D not certain. V lost 3 bases to trimming and J lost 0 bases, with 5 bases between them. Germline V lookup: CDR1 LGHNA, CDR2 YNFKEQ. The CDR3 sequence is 14 residues long. The CDR3 region is CASSHEPTNEKLFF. CDR3 coding DNA: TGTGCCAGCAGCCACGAACCAACTAATGAAAAACTGTTTTTT.

This clonotype was seen a few times. The rearrangement links TRBV4-1 to TRBJ2-4; 9 positions agree with TRBD1. After removal of 0 bases from V and 6 bases from J, the junction contained 3 bases not matched to a gene. CDR3 length equals 15 residues. CDR1 and CDR2 from the germline V gene are MGHRA and YSYEKL. The CDR3 sequence is CASSQDRQGGNIQYF. DNA for the CDR3: TGCGCCAGCAGCCAAGACAGACAGGGGGGAAACATTCAGTACTTC.

The chain couples TRBV10-3 to TRBJ2-3, with D tentatively TRBD1 (5 bases). Trimming took 3 bases from V and 2 from J, leaving 15 bases between them. Per the germline V gene, CDR1 is ENHRY and CDR2 is SYGVKD. This CDR3 spans 16 amino acids. CDR3 coding DNA: TGTGCCATCAGTGATCCGGTCGGACACCACACAGATACGCAGTATTTT. It translates to CAISDPVGHHTDTQYF.

This clonotype was recorded many times. CDR3 amino acids: CASSQEGRGRNTQYF. DNA of the CDR3: TGCGCCAGCAGCCAAGAAGGAAGAGGACGGAATACGCAGTATTTT. The chain links TRBV4-3 to TRBJ2-3, with D uncertain. Trimming cost V 0 bases and J 7 bases, with 14 bases left between them. The CDR3 covers 15 residues. Germline CDR1 LGHNA, CDR2 YSLEER.

This clonotype occurred a few times. The J gene is TRBJ2-7, the V gene TRBV27; 9 bases map to TRBD2. Germline CDR1 and CDR2: MNHEY and SMNVEV (reference sequence). The CDR3 has 17 amino acids. V trimming: 2 bases; J trimming: 6 bases; junction bases outside the gene matches: 14. CDR3 sequence: CASSLLGEGSGGLEQYF. CDR3 DNA: TGTGCCAGCAGTTTACTAGGTGAGGGTAGCGGGGGTCTCGAGCAGTACTTC.

The genes are TRBV13 and TRBJ2-3; weak D call: TRBD1 (5 bases). With 4 bases removed from V and 2 bases from J, the gap between germline ends came to 13 bases. The germline gives CDR1 PRHDT, CDR2 FYEKMQ (reference sequence). The CDR3 is 15 residues long. The CDR3 DNA reads TGTGCCAGCAGCTCCAAGGGGATTAACACAGATACGCAGTATTTT. It is translated as CASSSKGINTDTQYF. Full variable domain (outside the CDR3, taken from reference TRBV13 and TRBJ2-3): AAGVIQSPRHLIKEKRETATLKCYPIPRHDTVYWYQQGPGQDPQFLISFYEKMQSDKGSIPDRFSAQQFSDYHSELNMSSLELGDSALYFCASSSKGINTDTQYFGPGTRLTVL.

This chain uses TRBV24-1 with TRBJ2-3, with D possibly being TRBD1 (5 bases). The length of the CDR3 is 16 residues. The germline V gene encodes CDR1 KGHDR and CDR2 SFDVKD. Trimming removed 1 base from V and 1 base from J, with 11 bases in between. The CDR3 coding sequence is TGTGCCACCAGTGATTTAATCAGGGATCGCACAGATACGCAGTATTTT. Protein: CATSDLIRDRTDTQYF.

The V gene is TRBV6-5, the J gene TRBJ2-3; D is unclear. This CDR3 contains 13 residues. CDR1 and CDR2 (germline): MNHEY, SVGAGI. The germline V and J ends were trimmed by 8 bases and 2 bases, with 11 bases remaining between them. The CDR3 reads CASSIRYTDTQYF. The CDR3 DNA is TGTGCCAGCTCAATCAGATACACAGATACGCAGTATTTT.

A note on this clonotype: A junction end diverges from the germline sequence, so it may reflect a read error. This chain links TRBV29-1 with TRBJ2-1; 9 bases agree with TRBD2. The length of the CDR3 is 15 residues. The germline gives CDR1 SQVTM, CDR2 ANQGSEA. The DNA of the CDR3 is TGCAGCGTTGATGGCGGCGGGAGGGGGTACAATGAGCGGTTCTTC. It translates to CSVDGGGRGYNERFF.

This clonotype was picked up many times. CDR3 sequence (DNA): TGCGCCAGCAGTGATAGCGGGGCTAGCGTTGATACGCAGTATTTT. It translates to CASSDSGASVDTQYF. The rearrangement links TRBV10-2 to TRBJ2-3; the match to TRBD2 covers 8 bases. CDR1 and CDR2 (germline): WSHSY, SAAADI. The CDR3 spans 15 residues. Trimming at V came to 3 bases and at J to 6 bases, leaving 8 bases not matched to a gene.